In its sample, the clone carrying this T cell receptor beta chain was seen a few times. This record comes from a study of T-cell memory formation after mild COVID-19. Study-wide background: TCR clusters were mostly confined to one donor each.

This CDR3 comprises 14 residues. Trimming shortened V by 2 bases and J by 2 bases, and 7 bases separated the two germline ends. Per germline, CDR1 MNHEY and CDR2 SVGEGT. TCRdb processed the 5' RACE reads anew with MiXCR; each CDR3 protein has one entry. This repertoire shows more than 350,000 distinct CDR3 sequences, 20% to 25% found once; its top ten account for approximately 13%. The sequencing input was PBMCs or a T cell subset sorted from them (not recorded which). The V call is TRBV6-2 or TRBV6-3, the J call TRBJ1-5; no definite D call. The TCR comes from an adult woman who had mild COVID-19 (a few samples of this study predate the infection). Cell type and time point are not known. CDR3 in DNA: TGTGCCAGCAGTTACGGGTGGGGCAATCAGCCCCAGCATTTT. Translating it yields CASSYGWGNQPQHF.